This passage covers 27 T cell receptor beta chains from one sample sequenced in a study of post-analysis software for immune sequencing data. These receptors lack a known antigen. Each TCR beta cDNA library carried unique molecular identifiers. TCRdb passed the PCR reads through MiXCR, listing each CDR3 protein once. Among some 890,000 distinct CDR3 sequences listed, approximately 57% were seen once. Study-wide findings and caveats: Among five TRBV segments more frequent in patients than controls were TRBV5-6, TRBV5-1 and TRBV20-1.

Input material: blood. The source of these receptors is a girl between 5 and 17 years old with multiple sclerosis.

This clonotype has only a few counts. The rearrangement uses TRBV12-3 or TRBV12-4 and TRBJ2-4; D possibly corresponds to TRBD1 (6 bases). The J call is in doubt because the DNA end fits TRBJ2-7 better. The CDR3 has 15 amino acids. This chain's CDR3 is CASSLRGTRSYEQYF. DNA for the CDR3: TGTGCCAGCAGTTTAAGGGGGACCCGCTCCTACGAGCAGTACTTC.

This clonotype was picked up a small number of times. J is TRBJ1-1 and V is TRBV7-2; a possible D gene is TRBD1 (6 bases). Germline CDR1 SGHTA, CDR2 FQGNSA. The germline V and J ends were trimmed by 1 base and 0 bases, with 9 bases remaining between them. This CDR3 contains 15 residues. Here the CDR3 reads CASSLGGGMNTEAFF. DNA for the CDR3: TGTGCCAGCAGCTTAGGTGGGGGCATGAACACTGAAGCTTTCTTT.

This clonotype has just a few counts. This rearrangement joins TRBV9 to TRBJ2-7; TRBD2 is a possible D gene (6 bases). CDR3 length equals 14 residues. The germline V and J ends were trimmed by 3 bases and 2 bases, with 12 bases remaining between them. Germline-derived CDR1 and CDR2 are SGDLS and YYNGEE. CDR3 amino acids: CASSAPGLPYEQYF. For the CDR3, the DNA is TGTGCCAGCAGCGCGCCGGGACTGCCCTACGAGCAGTACTTC.

The V call is TRBV5-1, the J call TRBJ2-7; 11 bases map to TRBD1. The DNA matches TRBJ2-5 better at its end, which makes the J call doubtful. The CDR3 spans 14 residues. Germline V lookup: CDR1 SGHRS, CDR2 YFSETQ. The CDR3 DNA is TGCGCCAGCAGCTGGGGACAGGGGGAAGGGACCCAGTACTTC. Translation: CASSWGQGEGTQYF.

V gene TRBV20-1 combines with J gene TRBJ2-3; TRBD2 matches at 7 bases. Looked up from germline, CDR1 is DFQATT and CDR2 is SNEGSKA (reference sequence). The length of the CDR3 is 16 residues. After removal of 1 base from V and 0 bases from J, the junction contained 7 bases not matched to a gene. The CDR3 protein is CSARVLSGASTDTQYF. CDR3 coding DNA: TGCAGTGCTAGAGTCTTAAGCGGGGCTAGCACAGATACGCAGTATTTT.

The chain uses TRBV29-1 and TRBJ2-7; D remains unclear. The CDR3 extends over 13 amino acids. Looked up from germline, CDR1 is SQVTM and CDR2 is ANQGSEA. CDR3 sequence reads: CIVYSRSSYEQYF. Here the CDR3 DNA reads TGCATCGTCTATTCAAGGAGCTCCTACGAGCAGTACTTC.

The rearrangement joins TRBV4-2 to TRBJ2-3; TRBD2 agrees at 8 bases. J was trimmed by 3 bases and V by 3 bases; bases with no gene match: 11. Germline V CDR1 and CDR2: LGHNA, YNFKEQ. This CDR3 region has 17 residues. The DNA for the CDR3 is TGTGCCAGCAGCCACCCTCGGGGTAGCGGGGCAACAGATACGCAGTATTTT. The encoded protein is CASSHPRGSGATDTQYF.

The chain employs TRBV15 and TRBJ1-6, with D possibly being TRBD1 (5 bases). The CDR3 runs 15 residues. The V gene's germline CDR1 is LNHNV and CDR2 YYDKDF (reference sequence). V was cut by 1 base and J by 6 bases, with 10 bases left in between. In DNA, the CDR3 is TGTGCCACCAGCAGAGCACCACAGGTTAATTCACCCCTCCACTTT. Protein product: CATSRAPQVNSPLHF.

The rearrangement uses TRBV7-9 and TRBJ1-2; D ambiguous. CDR1 and CDR2 (germline): SEHNR, FQNEAQ (reference sequence). Trimming removed 5 bases at V and 3 bases at J, with 13 bases between. The CDR3 is 14 amino acids. The CDR3 loop reads CASSAQSGYYGYTF. The CDR3 region has the DNA TGTGCCAGCAGCGCGCAGTCAGGTTACTATGGCTACACCTTC.

This sequence joins TRBV7-6 and TRBJ2-1; D not certain. CDR1 is SGHVS, CDR2 FNYEAQ, per germline. This CDR3 is 16 amino acids long. Deletions cut 6 bases from V and 0 bases from J, with 15 bases between. The CDR3 sequence is CASSVGRLSSYNEQFF. DNA for the CDR3: TGTGCCAGCAGTGTAGGACGGCTAAGCTCCTACAATGAGCAGTTCTTC.

V gene TRBV20-1 combines with J gene TRBJ2-3, with D unclear. CDR3 size: 11 residues. The V end lost 8 bases, the J end lost 6 bases, and 12 bases lay between the germline ends. Germline loops: CDR1 DFQATT, CDR2 SNEGSKA (reference sequence). CDR3 in DNA: TGCAGTTGTTCAGGCCTCGATACGCAGTATTTT. Translating it yields CSCSGLDTQYF.

The genes are TRBV20-1 and TRBJ2-5; the D gene is possibly TRBD2 (5 bases). The closer fit of TRBJ2-7 to the DNA end suggests the J call may be wrong. Germline V gene lookup returns CDR1 DFQATT and CDR2 SNEGSKA (reference sequence). The CDR3 extends over 12 amino acids. The CDR3 spells CSAGRTAHEQYF. CDR3 DNA sequence: TGCAGTGCTGGAAGGACTGCCCACGAGCAGTACTTC.

The chain links TRBV6-6 to TRBJ2-3, with D possibly being TRBD1 or TRBD2 (5 bases each). Trimming stripped 7 bases from V and 2 bases from J, with 19 bases between. The CDR3 loop spans 16 amino acids. Germline CDR1 and CDR2: MNHNY and SVGAGI (reference sequence). CDR3 protein: CASIRESRDHTDTQYF. DNA of the CDR3: TGTGCCAGCATCAGAGAAAGCCGGGACCACACAGATACGCAGTATTTT.

The chain uses TRBV15 and TRBJ2-3; D gene ambiguous. Germline V lookup: CDR1 LNHNV, CDR2 YYDKDF (reference sequence). The CDR3 consists of 13 residues. V was cut by 3 bases and J by 6 bases, with 10 bases left in between. Written as DNA, the CDR3 is TGTGCCACCAGCAGTCCACCACGGGATACGCAGTATTTT. As protein: CATSSPPRDTQYF.

The sample holds a few counts of this clonotype. The rearrangement links TRBV10-3 to TRBJ2-3; 7 nucleotides match TRBD2. The V gene's germline CDR1 is ENHRY and CDR2 SYGVKD. CDR3 size: 15 residues. V lost 6 bases to trimming and J lost 4 bases; unmatched junction nucleotides: 10. This CDR3 is CAIRGSSGGSDTQYF. In nucleotides, the CDR3 is TGTGCCATCAGGGGATCTAGCGGCGGATCAGATACGCAGTATTTT.

The sample holds a few counts of this clonotype. The chain employs TRBV9 and TRBJ2-7; 7 nucleotides match TRBD1. Trimming took 7 bases from V and 0 from J; bases not matched to a gene: 10. Germline V gene data show CDR1 as SGDLS and CDR2 as YYNGEE. The CDR3 runs 15 residues. CDR3 bases: TGTGCCAGCTCAGGTGGGACAGCTCCCTCCTACGAGCAGTACTTC. Translating it yields CASSGGTAPSYEQYF.

The chain carries TRBV6-2 or TRBV6-3 and TRBJ2-1, with D possibly matching TRBD2 (5 bases). From germline, CDR1 is MNHEY and CDR2 SVGEGT. V lost 0 bases and J lost 14, with 11 bases in between. The CDR3 has 12 residues. The CDR3 loop is CASSYSSRDKFF. As DNA, the CDR3 is TGTGCCAGCAGTTACTCGAGCCGGGATAAGTTCTTC.

The sample holds a few counts of this clonotype. The chain couples TRBV29-1 to TRBJ2-3; D is possibly TRBD2 (7 bases). Trimming stripped 8 bases from V and 7 bases from J, with 19 bases between. CDR1 is SQVTM, CDR2 ANQGSEA, per germline. There are 13 residues in the CDR3. The CDR3 nucleotides read TGCAGCCCTATGAGGGGGGGGGACAATACGCAGTATTTT. It yields the protein CSPMRGGDNTQYF.

The chain recombines TRBV25-1 with TRBJ1-2; D is ambiguous. V lost 3 bases to trimming and J lost 7 bases, with 6 bases between them. Germline CDR1 reads MGHDK; CDR2 reads SYGVNS. CDR3 length: 11 amino acids. DNA of the CDR3: TGTGCCAGCAGTGACCGCCTTGGCTACACCTTC. This translates into CASSDRLGYTF.

This clonotype was observed a few times. The chain joins TRBV2 to TRBJ2-1; possibly TRBD1 or TRBD2 for D (5 bases each). This CDR3 region has 15 residues. The germline gives CDR1 SNHLY, CDR2 FYNNEI. V was cut by 5 bases and J by 10 bases, with 21 bases left in between. The CDR3 protein is CASSLAPGTAREQFF. CDR3 coding DNA: TGTGCCAGCAGTCTCGCCCCCGGGACGGCACGCGAGCAGTTCTTC.

This chain links TRBV20-1 with TRBJ2-7; D unresolved. CDR1 and CDR2 from the germline V gene are DFQATT and SNEGSKA (reference sequence). The CDR3 is 15 amino acids. V was clipped by 0 bases and J by 2 bases, with 14 bases between them. The CDR3 spells CSARDRKAKAYEQYF. DNA for the CDR3: TGCAGTGCTAGAGATCGGAAGGCCAAGGCCTACGAGCAGTACTTC.

V usage is TRBV7-8 and J usage is TRBJ1-5; 7 bases agree with TRBD1. Germline CDR1 is SGHVS and CDR2 is FQNEAQ. Trimming cost V 5 bases and J 6 bases; bases outside gene matches: 7. This CDR3 comprises 14 residues. The CDR3 is CASSVTGVGQPQHF. CDR3 DNA: TGTGCCAGCAGCGTCACAGGGGTCGGTCAGCCCCAGCATTTT.

This chain connects TRBV4-1 to TRBJ2-7; TRBD1 matches 11 bases. The CDR3 consists of 14 residues. Germline CDR1 MGHRA, CDR2 YSYEKL. After removal of 4 bases from V and 4 bases from J, the junction contained 3 bases not matched to a gene. CDR3 sequence reads: CASSPWDRGYEQYF. As DNA, the CDR3 is TGCGCCAGCAGCCCGTGGGACAGGGGGTACGAGCAGTACTTC.

This chain connects TRBV30 to TRBJ1-2, with D hard to call. CDR3 length equals 15 residues. Looked up from germline, CDR1 is GTSNPN and CDR2 is SVGIG (reference sequence). V lost 0 bases and J lost 8, with 19 bases in between. CDR3 in amino acids: CAWSVTAIPTRGYTF. CDR3 coding DNA: TGTGCCTGGAGTGTAACGGCGATACCAACACGGGGCTACACCTTC.

This clonotype was found a few times. The chain recombines TRBV5-6 with TRBJ1-1; D possibly corresponds to TRBD1 (6 bases). V was shortened by 4 bases and J by 7 bases, with 17 bases between the two germline ends. CDR3 length: 14 residues. Germline lookup yields CDR1 SGHDT and CDR2 YYEEEE. The CDR3 spells CASSLGTYSGEAFF. DNA of the CDR3: TGTGCCAGCAGCCTAGGGACATACTCCGGTGAAGCTTTCTTT.

This chain links TRBV5-5 with TRBJ1-2; TRBD1 is a possible D gene (6 bases). Germline CDR1 SGHKS, CDR2 YYEKEE (reference sequence). The V end was cut by 4 bases, the J end by 8 bases, with 18 bases between. This CDR3 region has 14 residues. The CDR3 here is CASSQQGKHMGYTF. The DNA for the CDR3 is TGTGCCAGCAGCCAACAGGGAAAACACATGGGCTACACCTTC.

This clonotype was observed a few times. The chain combines TRBV7-6 with TRBJ2-7; D assignment may be TRBD1 or TRBD2 (5 bases each). CDR3 length: 16 residues. Trimming took off 1 base at V and 2 bases at J, with 15 bases between the two ends. Germline assignment: CDR1 SGHVS and CDR2 FNYEAQ. The CDR3 DNA sequence: TGTGCCAGCAGCTTAGGGAGAGGTAGGGGAGCCTACGAGCAGTACTTC. Its protein product is CASSLGRGRGAYEQYF. Based on the CDR3 plus reference TRBV7-6 and TRBJ2-7, the full variable domain is GAGVSQSPRYKVTKRGQDVALRCDPISGHVSLYWYRQALGQGPEFLTYFNYEAQQDKSGLPNDRFSAERPEGSISTLTIQRTEQRDSAMYRCASSLGRGRGAYEQYFGPGTRLTVT.